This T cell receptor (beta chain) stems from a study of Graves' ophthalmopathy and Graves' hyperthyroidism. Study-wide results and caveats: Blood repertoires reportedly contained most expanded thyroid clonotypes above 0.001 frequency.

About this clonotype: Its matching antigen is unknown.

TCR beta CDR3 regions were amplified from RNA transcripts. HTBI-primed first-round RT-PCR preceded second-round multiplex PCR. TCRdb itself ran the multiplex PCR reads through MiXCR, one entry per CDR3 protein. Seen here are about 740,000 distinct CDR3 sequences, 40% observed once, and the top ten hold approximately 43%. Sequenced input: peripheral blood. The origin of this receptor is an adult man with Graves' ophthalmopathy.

The CDR3 sequence is CASSPEKSYEQYF. DNA of the CDR3: TGTGCCAGCAGCCCGGAGAAGTCCTACGAGCAGTACTTC. The chain links TRBV7-3 to TRBJ2-7; D unclear. CDR3 length: 13 amino acids. V was clipped by 5 bases and J by 1 base, with 9 bases between them. The germline V gene encodes CDR1 SGHTA and CDR2 FQGTGA. Full variable domain (missing parts from reference TRBV7-3 and TRBJ2-7): GAGVSQTPSNKVTEKGKYVELRCDPISGHTALYWYRQSLGQGPEFLIYFQGTGAADDSGLPNDRFFAVRPEGSVSTLKIQRTERGDSAVYLCASSPEKSYEQYFGPGTRLTVT.